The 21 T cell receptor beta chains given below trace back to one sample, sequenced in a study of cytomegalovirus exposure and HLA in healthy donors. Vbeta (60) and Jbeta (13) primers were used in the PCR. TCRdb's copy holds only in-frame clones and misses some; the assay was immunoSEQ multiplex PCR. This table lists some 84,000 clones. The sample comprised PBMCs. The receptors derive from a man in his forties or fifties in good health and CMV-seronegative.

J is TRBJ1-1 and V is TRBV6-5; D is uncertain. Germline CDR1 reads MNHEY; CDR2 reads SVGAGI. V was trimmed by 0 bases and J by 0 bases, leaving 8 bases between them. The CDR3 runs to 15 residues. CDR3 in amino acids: CASSYSGVLNTEAFF. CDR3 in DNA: TGTGCCAGCAGTTACTCCGGAGTACTGAACACTGAAGCTTTCTTT.

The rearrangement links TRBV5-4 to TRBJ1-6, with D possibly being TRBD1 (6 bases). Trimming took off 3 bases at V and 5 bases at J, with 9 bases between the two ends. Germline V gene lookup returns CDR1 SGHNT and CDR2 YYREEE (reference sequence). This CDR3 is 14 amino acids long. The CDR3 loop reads CASSSWTDNSPLHF. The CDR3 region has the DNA TGTGCCAGCAGCTCGTGGACAGATAATTCACCCCTCCACTTT.

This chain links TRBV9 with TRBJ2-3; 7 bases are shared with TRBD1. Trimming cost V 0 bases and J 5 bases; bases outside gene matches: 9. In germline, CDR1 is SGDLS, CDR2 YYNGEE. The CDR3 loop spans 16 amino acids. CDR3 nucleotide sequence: TGTGCCAGCAGCGTAGTCCAGGGGGAAATGGGAGATACGCAGTATTTT. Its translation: CASSVVQGEMGDTQYF.

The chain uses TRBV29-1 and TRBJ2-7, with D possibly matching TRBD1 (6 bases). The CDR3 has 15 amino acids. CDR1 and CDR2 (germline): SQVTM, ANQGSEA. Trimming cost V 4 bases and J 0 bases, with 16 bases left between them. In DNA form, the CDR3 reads TGCAGCGTTGGGCGGTGGGACACCGCCTCCTACGAGCAGTACTTC. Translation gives CSVGRWDTASYEQYF.

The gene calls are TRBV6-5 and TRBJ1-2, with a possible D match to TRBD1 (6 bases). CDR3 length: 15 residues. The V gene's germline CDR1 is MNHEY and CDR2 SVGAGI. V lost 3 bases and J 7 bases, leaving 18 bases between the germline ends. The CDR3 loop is CASSYVVGGRFGYTF. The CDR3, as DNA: TGTGCCAGCAGTTATGTTGTAGGGGGAAGGTTTGGCTACACCTTC.

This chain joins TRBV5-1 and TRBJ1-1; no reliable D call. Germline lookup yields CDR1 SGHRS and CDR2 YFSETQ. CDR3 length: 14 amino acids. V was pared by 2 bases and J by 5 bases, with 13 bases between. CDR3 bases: TGCGCCAGCAGCTTTGGACGGGGTGGGACTGAAGCTTTCTTT. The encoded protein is CASSFGRGGTEAFF.

CDR3 sequence (DNA): TGTGCCAGCAGTGAACTAAGACAGTCCTACGAGCAGTACTTC. Its translation: CASSELRQSYEQYF. V and J are TRBV6-1 and TRBJ2-7; weak D call: TRBD1 (5 bases). The CDR3 is 14 amino acids. The V gene lost 2 bases and the J gene lost 1 base, with 9 bases spanning the gap. Per germline, CDR1 MNHNS and CDR2 SASEGT.

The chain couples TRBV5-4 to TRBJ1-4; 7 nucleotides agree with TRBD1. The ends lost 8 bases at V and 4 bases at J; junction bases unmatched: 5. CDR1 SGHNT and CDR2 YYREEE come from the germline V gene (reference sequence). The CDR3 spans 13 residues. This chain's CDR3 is CASSDRVNEKLFF. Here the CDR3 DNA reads TGTGCCAGTTCCGACAGGGTTAATGAAAAACTGTTTTTT.

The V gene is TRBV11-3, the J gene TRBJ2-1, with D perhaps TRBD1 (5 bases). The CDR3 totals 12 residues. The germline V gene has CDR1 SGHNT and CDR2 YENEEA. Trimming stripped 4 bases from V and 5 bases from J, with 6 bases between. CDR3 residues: CASSSRDNEQFF. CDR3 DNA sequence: TGTGCCAGCAGCTCCAGGGACAATGAGCAGTTCTTC.

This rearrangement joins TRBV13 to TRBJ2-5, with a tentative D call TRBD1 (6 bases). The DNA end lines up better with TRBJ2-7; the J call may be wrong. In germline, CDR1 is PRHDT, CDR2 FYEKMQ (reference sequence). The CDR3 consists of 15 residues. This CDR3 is CASSLVQGRTYEQYF. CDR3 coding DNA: TGTGCCAGCAGCTTAGTCCAGGGGCGCACCTACGAGCAGTACTTC.

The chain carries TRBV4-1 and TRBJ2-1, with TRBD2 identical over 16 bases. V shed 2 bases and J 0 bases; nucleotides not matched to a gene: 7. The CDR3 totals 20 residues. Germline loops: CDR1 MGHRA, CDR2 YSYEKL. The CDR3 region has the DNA TGCGCCAGCAGCCAAATGGGACTAGCGGGGGGGAGAAGCTCCTACAATGAGCAGTTCTTC. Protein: CASSQMGLAGGRSSYNEQFF.

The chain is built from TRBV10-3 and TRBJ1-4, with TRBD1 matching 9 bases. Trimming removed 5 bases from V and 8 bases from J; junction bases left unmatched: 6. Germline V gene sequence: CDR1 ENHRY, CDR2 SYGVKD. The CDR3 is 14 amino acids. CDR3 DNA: TGTGCCATCAGTTTGACAGGGGGAGGGGAAAAACTGTTTTTT. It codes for CAISLTGGGEKLFF.

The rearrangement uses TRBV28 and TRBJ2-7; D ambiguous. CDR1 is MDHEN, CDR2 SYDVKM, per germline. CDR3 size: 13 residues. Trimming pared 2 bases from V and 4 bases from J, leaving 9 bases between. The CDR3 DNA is TGTGCCAGCAGTTTACCACAGCCATACGAGCAGTACTTC. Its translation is CASSLPQPYEQYF.

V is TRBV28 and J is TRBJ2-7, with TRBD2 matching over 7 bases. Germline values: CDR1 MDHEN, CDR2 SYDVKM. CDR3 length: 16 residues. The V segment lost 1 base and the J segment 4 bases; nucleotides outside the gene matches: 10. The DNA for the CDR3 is TGTGCCAGCAGTTTATTATCGGGGGGAGGTACGTACGAGCAGTACTTC. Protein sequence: CASSLLSGGGTYEQYF.

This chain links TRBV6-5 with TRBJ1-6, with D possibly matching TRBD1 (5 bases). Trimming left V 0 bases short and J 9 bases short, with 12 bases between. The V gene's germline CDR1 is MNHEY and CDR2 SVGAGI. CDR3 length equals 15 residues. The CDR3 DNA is TGTGCCAGCAGTTACTCGCGGGGGAAGCCTTCACCCCTCCACTTT. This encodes CASSYSRGKPSPLHF.

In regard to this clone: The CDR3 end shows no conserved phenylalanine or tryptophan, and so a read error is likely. This CDR3 reads CAWNPGDNTDTQYV. Written as DNA, the CDR3 is TGTGCCTGGAATCCAGGGGATAATACAGATACGCAGTATGTT. The chain is built from TRBV30 and TRBJ2-3, with D perhaps TRBD1 (6 bases). Per germline, CDR1 GTSNPN and CDR2 SVGIG (reference sequence). V was trimmed by 4 bases and J by 3 bases, leaving 14 bases between them. This CDR3 contains 14 residues.

The CDR3 bases are TGTGCCAGCAGTACAGGGGGAGTGGAAGGCTACACCTTC. Translation: CASSTGGVEGYTF. The rearrangement joins TRBV6-6 to TRBJ1-2, with 8 bases aligning to TRBD1. This CDR3 region has 13 residues. Per germline, CDR1 MNHNY and CDR2 SVGAGI (reference sequence). V was pared by 5 bases and J by 8 bases, with 7 bases of the junction left unmatched.

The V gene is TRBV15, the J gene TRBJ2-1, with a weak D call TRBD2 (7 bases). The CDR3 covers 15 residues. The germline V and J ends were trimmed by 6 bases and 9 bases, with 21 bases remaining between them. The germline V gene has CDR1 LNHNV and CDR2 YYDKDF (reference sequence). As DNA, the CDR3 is TGTGCCACCAGGGGCGGGGGCCTGTTGGTGGGTGAGCAGTTCTTC. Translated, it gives CATRGGGLLVGEQFF.

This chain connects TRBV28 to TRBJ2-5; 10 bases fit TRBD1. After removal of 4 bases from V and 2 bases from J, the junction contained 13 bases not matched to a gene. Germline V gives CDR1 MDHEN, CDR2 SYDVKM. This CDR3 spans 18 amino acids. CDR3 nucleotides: TGTGCCAGCAGTTCCGCCGCTTCGGGACAGGGGTCGCAAGAGACCCAGTACTTC. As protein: CASSSAASGQGSQETQYF.

CDR3 sequence (DNA): TGTGCCAGCAGCAAAAGGAGCCCAATTCGATACGAGCAGTACTTC. This sequence encodes CASSKRSPIRYEQYF. This chain joins TRBV21-1 and TRBJ2-7; the D call TRBD2 from the table was never checked on the DNA. TRBV21-1 is an annotated pseudogene. CDR3 length: 15 amino acids.

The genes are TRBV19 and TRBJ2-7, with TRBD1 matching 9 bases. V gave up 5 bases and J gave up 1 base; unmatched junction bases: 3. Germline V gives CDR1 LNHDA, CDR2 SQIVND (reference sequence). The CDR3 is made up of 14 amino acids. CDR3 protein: CASSGTGRSYEQYF. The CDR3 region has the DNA TGTGCCAGTAGTGGGACAGGGAGATCCTACGAGCAGTACTTC. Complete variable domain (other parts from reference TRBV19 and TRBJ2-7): DGGITQSPKYLFRKEGQNVTLSCEQNLNHDAMYWYRQDPGQGLRLIYYSQIVNDFQKGDIAEGYSVSREKKESFPLTVTSAQKNPTAFYLCASSGTGRSYEQYFGPGTRLTVT.